The clone carrying this T cell receptor beta chain appeared many times. As yet, its antigen is unknown. Volunteers from a blood bank in Maryland, USA, made up the healthy controls. PBMCs numbering 2 million and stored at -80 C yielded the unsorted libraries. The data belong to a study of neurological immune-mediated disorders. Overall study findings and caveats: Multiple sclerosis, the disease with the least TCR clonal expansion, fell below healthy controls, whereas HTLV-1-associated myelopathy showed the most.

Over 200 million TCR-beta sequences from 15-18 subjects were obtained in each sequencing run. From the 5' RACE reads, TCRdb called clonotypes with MiXCR, one entry per CDR3 protein. The sample lists about 76,000 distinct CDR3 sequences, roughly 15% occurring once. This CDR3 is built from 15 residues. V dropped 1 base and J dropped 7 bases, with 11 bases sitting between them. The germline gives CDR1 SGHTA, CDR2 FQGNSA. The material sequenced was PBMCs. The rearrangement joins TRBV7-2 to TRBJ1-6; D may be TRBD1 (5 bases). This clonotype originated in a woman aged 40 to 50 in good health. The CDR3 sequence is CASSLGSGLNSPLHF. The CDR3 DNA reads TGTGCCAGCAGCTTAGGGTCGGGGCTGAATTCACCCCTCCACTTT.